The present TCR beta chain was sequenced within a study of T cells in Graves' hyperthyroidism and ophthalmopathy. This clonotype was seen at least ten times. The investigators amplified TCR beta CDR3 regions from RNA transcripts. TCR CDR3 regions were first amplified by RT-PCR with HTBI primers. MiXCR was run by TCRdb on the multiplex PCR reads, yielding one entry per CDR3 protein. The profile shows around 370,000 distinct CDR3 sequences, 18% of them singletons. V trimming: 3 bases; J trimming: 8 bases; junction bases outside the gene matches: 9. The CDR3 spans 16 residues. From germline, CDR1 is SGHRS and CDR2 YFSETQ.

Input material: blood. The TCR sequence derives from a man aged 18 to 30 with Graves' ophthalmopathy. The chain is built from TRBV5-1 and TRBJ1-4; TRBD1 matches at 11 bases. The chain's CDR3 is CASSSAGTGGEEKLFF. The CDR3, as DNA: TGCGCCAGCAGCTCCGCCGGGACAGGGGGAGAAGAAAAACTGTTTTTT.